Listed below are T cell receptor beta chains from one sample, sequenced in a study of shared clonotypes between healthy human individuals. Only in-frame clones appear in the TCRdb table, and some are missing; sequencing was by immunoSEQ multiplex PCR. The table lists approximately 500,000 clones, almost 80% of them singletons. The source material was PBMCs. These receptors originate from a woman aged 40 to 50 in good health. Some clones in this sample may be carry-over from other donors' samples. Both conserved end residues are part of each CDR3. Each record gives: CDR3 protein, CDR3 DNA, J gene, clone size, D gene, V gene. A D gene is named only where the DNA matches it firmly. The listing skips clone size in some rows; elsewhere it reads once, few, many or a size class.

CDR3 protein: CAWSLGASGRNEQFF
CDR3 DNA: TGTGCCTGGAGTCTAGGGGCTAGCGGGAGGAATGAGCAGTTCTTC
J gene: TRBJ2-1
clone size: once
D gene: TRBD2
V gene: TRBV30

CDR3 protein: CASSRTGANEKLFF
CDR3 DNA: TGTGCCAGCAGTCGGACGGGTGCTAATGAAAAACTGTTTTTT
J gene: TRBJ1-4
clone size: -
D gene: -
V gene: TRBV28

CDR3 protein: CASSFLAGTDTQYF
CDR3 DNA: TGTGCCAGCAGTTTCCTAGCGGGCACAGATACGCAGTATTTT
J gene: TRBJ2-3
clone size: -
D gene: TRBD2
V gene: TRBV28

CDR3 protein: CASSLSIGGTEAFF
CDR3 DNA: TGTGCCAGCAGCTTGAGTATCGGGGGCACTGAAGCTTTCTTT
J gene: TRBJ1-1
clone size: -
D gene: -
V gene: TRBV27

CDR3 protein: CAIRGDYNEQFF
CDR3 DNA: TGTGCCATCAGGGGGGATTACAATGAGCAGTTCTTC
J gene: TRBJ2-1
clone size: many
D gene: -
V gene: TRBV10-3

CDR3 protein: CAWRAGTGGFYEQYF
CDR3 DNA: TGTGCCTGGAGAGCCGGGACAGGGGGATTCTACGAGCAGTACTTC
J gene: TRBJ2-7
clone size: -
D gene: TRBD1
V gene: TRBV30

CDR3 protein: CASSIPEAGSTGELFF
CDR3 DNA: TGTGCCAGTAGTATCCCAGAGGCAGGGAGCACCGGGGAGCTGTTTTTT
J gene: TRBJ2-2
clone size: -
D gene: -
V gene: TRBV19

CDR3 protein: CASSDGTAKETQYF
CDR3 DNA: TGCGCCAGCAGTGATGGGACAGCAAAAGAGACCCAGTACTTC
J gene: TRBJ2-5
clone size: -
D gene: TRBD1
V gene: TRBV10-1

CDR3 protein: CASSSTDRFTDTQYF
CDR3 DNA: TGTGCCAGCAGCTCAACTGACAGGTTCACAGATACGCAGTATTTT
J gene: TRBJ2-3
clone size: -
D gene: -
V gene: TRBV7-9

CDR3 protein: CATSSHRGMNQPQHF
CDR3 DNA: TGTGCCACCAGCAGCCACAGGGGAATGAATCAGCCCCAGCATTTT
J gene: TRBJ1-5
clone size: many
D gene: TRBD1
V gene: TRBV15

CDR3 protein: CASSLVGTSSQETQYF
CDR3 DNA: TGTGCCAGCAGCTTAGTGGGGACTAGCAGCCAAGAGACCCAGTACTTC
J gene: TRBJ2-5
clone size: -
D gene: TRBD2
V gene: TRBV7-2

CDR3 protein: CASSLPQGGRYGYTF
CDR3 DNA: TGTGCCAGCAGCTTGCCCCAGGGGGGTCGATACGGCTACACCTTC
J gene: TRBJ1-2
clone size: -
D gene: TRBD1
V gene: TRBV5-4

CDR3 protein: CASSVGAGPTDTQYF
CDR3 DNA: TGTGCCAGCAGCGTAGGGGCAGGGCCCACAGATACGCAGTATTTT
J gene: TRBJ2-3
clone size: -
D gene: -
V gene: TRBV9

CDR3 protein: CASSRDRREQFF
CDR3 DNA: TGTGCCAGCAGCCGTGACAGGAGGGAGCAGTTCTTC
J gene: TRBJ2-1
clone size: -
D gene: -
V gene: TRBV4-2

CDR3 protein: CASSWTRNNEQFF
CDR3 DNA: TGTGCCAGCAGCTGGACACGCAACAATGAGCAGTTCTTC
J gene: TRBJ2-1
clone size: once
D gene: -
V gene: TRBV11-2

CDR3 protein: CASQAQGSSYEQYF
CDR3 DNA: TGCGCCAGCCAGGCGCAGGGATCAAGTTACGAGCAGTACTTC
J gene: TRBJ2-7
clone size: few
D gene: -
V gene: TRBV5-1

CDR3 protein: CASSIFSSSGANVLTF
CDR3 DNA: TGTGCCAGTAGTATTTTCAGTTCTTCTGGGGCCAACGTCCTGACTTTC
J gene: TRBJ2-6
clone size: many
D gene: -
V gene: TRBV19

CDR3 protein: CASSLIGGHATNEKLFF
CDR3 DNA: TGTGCCAGCAGCTTAATAGGGGGCCATGCAACTAATGAAAAACTGTTTTTT
J gene: TRBJ1-4
clone size: -
D gene: TRBD1
V gene: TRBV7-9

CDR3 protein: CASSSLTSSYEQYF
CDR3 DNA: TGCGCCAGCAGCTCACTGACAAGCTCCTACGAGCAGTACTTC
J gene: TRBJ2-7
clone size: -
D gene: -
V gene: TRBV5-1